A selection of T cell receptor beta chains follows, all from one sample in a study of T-cell memory formation after mild COVID-19. TCRdb reanalysed the 5' RACE reads using MiXCR and keeps one entry per CDR3 protein. The profile shows around 140,000 distinct CDR3 sequences, approximately 26% of them singletons. Sequences were obtained from PBMCs or a T cell subset sorted from them (not recorded which). Receptor source: an adult woman who had mild COVID-19 (a few samples of this study predate the infection). Cell type and time point are not known. Each CDR3 is given with its conserved first and last residue. The D gene is left open where the match is weak. Clone size is shown for a subset of rows, as once, few, many or a class of expanded clone.

d_call	v_call	j_call	cdr3_length	clone_size	cdr3_nt	cdr3_aa
TRBD1	TRBV7-2	TRBJ1-1	12	few	TGTGCCAGCAGCCTCCCCCCGGACAGGCTTTTCTTT	CASSLPPDRLFF
NA	TRBV20-1	TRBJ2-6	15	NA	TGCAGTGCTAGAGATCCCCTCTCTGGGGCCAACGTCCTGACTTTC	CSARDPLSGANVLTF
TRBD2	TRBV20-1	TRBJ2-3	15	NA	TGCAGTGCTAGAGTACCTAGCGGGAGCACAGATACGCAGTATTTT	CSARVPSGSTDTQYF
TRBD1	TRBV6-6	TRBJ1-6	16	few	TGTGCCAGCAGTTACTCCGTGGGACAGAATAATTCACCCCTCCACTTT	CASSYSVGQNNSPLHF
TRBD1	TRBV2	TRBJ2-3	20	NA	TGTGCCACACCTCTGGATGACAGGGGAGATGGCTATTGGAGCACAGATACGCAGTATTTT	CATPLDDRGDGYWSTDTQYF
TRBD1	TRBV11-3	TRBJ1-1	13	NA	TGTGCCAGCAGCACCCGGGACAGGGCCGAAGCTTTCTTT	CASSTRDRAEAFF
NA	TRBV30	TRBJ1-1	11	NA	TGTGCCTGGAGGTCGGGGGCTGAAGCTTTCTTT	CAWRSGAEAFF
TRBD1	TRBV5-1	TRBJ1-2	15	NA	TGCGCCAGCAGCTCGATATCAACAGGGGAATATGGCTACACCTTC	CASSSISTGEYGYTF
NA	TRBV6-5	TRBJ1-1	14	few	TGTGCCAGCAGTTACGATGGCCGTGGGACTGAAGCTTTCTTT	CASSYDGRGTEAFF
TRBD1	TRBV7-6	TRBJ2-5	16	NA	TGTGCCAGCAGCTTTTTCGCCCGGACAGGGGTAGAGACCCAGTACTTC	CASSFFARTGVETQYF
TRBD2	TRBV9	TRBJ2-7	18	NA	TGTGCCAGCAGCCCCCATGGGACTAGCGGGAGGAGAGGAAACGAGCAGTACTTC	CASSPHGTSGRRGNEQYF
TRBD1	TRBV7-9	TRBJ1-1	16	NA	TGTGCCAGCAGCCCCCAGGGGACAGGGAGATGGGCTGAAGCTTTCTTT	CASSPQGTGRWAEAFF
NA	TRBV7-6	TRBJ1-4	15	NA	TGTGCCAGCAGAAATGGCTCTGGGGGCAGAGAAAAACTGTTTTTT	CASRNGSGGREKLFF
NA	TRBV13	TRBJ2-7	14	few	TGTGCCAGCAGCCCCACGCGGAGCTCCTACGAGCAGTACTTC	CASSPTRSSYEQYF
NA	TRBV5-4	TRBJ2-1	14	NA	TGTGCCACCGGCGGGGCCGGCCTGGGGGATGAGCAGTTCTTC	CATGGAGLGDEQFF
NA	TRBV15	TRBJ1-2	16	few	TGTGCCACCAGCAGAGACGTGGAGGGAGCAAACTATGGCTACACCTTC	CATSRDVEGANYGYTF
TRBD1	TRBV6-1	TRBJ1-1	19	NA	TGTGCCAGCAGTGACCACCTCACCGGGACAGGGGAAGGCGGCACTGAAGCTTTCTTT	CASSDHLTGTGEGGTEAFF
NA	TRBV12-3/TRBV12-4	TRBJ1-2	14	NA	TGTGCCAGCAGTTTAGGGGACCCCCGGAGAGGCTACACCTTC	CASSLGDPRRGYTF
NA	TRBV6-1	TRBJ2-5	12	NA	TGTGCCAGCAGTGGACTCTGGGAGACCCAGTACTTC	CASSGLWETQYF
NA	TRBV11-2	TRBJ2-7	14	few	TGTGCCAGCACCCACGGGACGTTCCCCTACGAGCAGTACTTC	CASTHGTFPYEQYF
NA	TRBV7-8	TRBJ2-7	12	NA	TGTGTCAGCAGCTCGATCGACCACGAGCAGTACTTC	CVSSSIDHEQYF
TRBD2	TRBV6-5	TRBJ2-7	17	NA	TGTGCCAGCAGTTACTCCAAGATGGTAGCGGGATCCTACGAGCAGTACTTC	CASSYSKMVAGSYEQYF
TRBD2	TRBV4-3	TRBJ2-6	17	NA	TGCGCCAGCAGCCAAGACGGTAGCGGGACCGGGGCCAACGTCCTGACTTTC	CASSQDGSGTGANVLTF
TRBD2	TRBV20-1	TRBJ2-1	14	few	TGCAGTGCTAGAGTACTAGCGGGGTACAATGAGCAGTTCTTC	CSARVLAGYNEQFF
NA	TRBV12-3/TRBV12-4	TRBJ1-1	14	few	TGTGCCAGCAGCCTGGACGGGGGGAGCACTGAAGCTTTCTTT	CASSLDGGSTEAFF
NA	TRBV27	TRBJ2-7	16	few	TGTGCCAGCAGTTCAATCCCCCCTTCGGGGGACCACGAGCAGTACTTC	CASSSIPPSGDHEQYF
TRBD2	TRBV4-3	TRBJ2-7	15	few	TGCGCCAGCAGCCAATTCGGGACTAGCGGTTACGAGCAGTACTTC	CASSQFGTSGYEQYF
TRBD2	TRBV10-2	TRBJ2-1	14	NA	TGCGCCAGCAGTGAGCTAGCGGGGGTGGATGAGCAGTTCTTC	CASSELAGVDEQFF
NA	TRBV7-9	TRBJ2-5	14	few	TGTGCCAGCAGCTCGACCATCCAGGGGGAGACCCAGTACTTC	CASSSTIQGETQYF
NA	TRBV15	TRBJ2-1	16	NA	TGTGCCACCAGCAGAGATCTACTGGCGGGGAACAATGAGCAGTTCTTC	CATSRDLLAGNNEQFF
NA	TRBV4-1	TRBJ1-1	15	few	TGCGCCAGCAGCCAAGACGGAGTTTCGAACACTGAAGCTTTCTTT	CASSQDGVSNTEAFF
NA	TRBV18	TRBJ1-1	15	NA	TGTGCCAGCTCACCACTCGCGGGGCCTAACACTGAAGCTTTCTTT	CASSPLAGPNTEAFF
TRBD1	TRBV12-3/TRBV12-4	TRBJ1-2	14	NA	TGTGCCAGCAGTCAGACAGGGCCTTACTATGGCTACACCTTC	CASSQTGPYYGYTF
TRBD2	TRBV9	TRBJ2-3	16	NA	TGTGCCAGCAGCGTACTGGCGGGGGGGCGTACAGATACGCAGTATTTT	CASSVLAGGRTDTQYF
NA	TRBV4-2	TRBJ2-7	18	few	TGTGCCAGCAGCACCGTCGGCCGCTCCCGGGACAAGTTGGCCGAGCAGTACTTC	CASSTVGRSRDKLAEQYF
TRBD1	TRBV6-5	TRBJ2-1	14	NA	TGTGCCAGCAGGCCCGGGACAGGCCACAATGAGCAGTTCTTC	CASRPGTGHNEQFF
NA	TRBV27	TRBJ2-7	15	few	TGTGCCAGCAGCGAGACAGGAGGCTACTTCTACGAGCAGTACTTC	CASSETGGYFYEQYF
NA	TRBV6-5	TRBJ2-7	15	NA	TGTGCCAGCAGCCCCTACGGCGGGATCTCCTACGAGCAGTACTTC	CASSPYGGISYEQYF
TRBD2	TRBV6-5	TRBJ2-3	18	NA	TGTGCCAGCAGTTACTCCGAGGCTAGGCGGGGGATCACAGATACGCAGTATTTT	CASSYSEARRGITDTQYF
NA	TRBV4-2	TRBJ1-4	14	few	TGTGCCAGCAGCCAAGGACAGATGAATGAAAAACTGTTTTTT	CASSQGQMNEKLFF
TRBD2	TRBV6-2/TRBV6-3	TRBJ2-5	16	few	TGTGCCAGCAGTCCTTTCAGACTAGCGGAGAGGGAGACCCAGTACTTC	CASSPFRLAERETQYF
TRBD1	TRBV11-2	TRBJ1-2	14	NA	TGTGCCAGCAGCCCGCGGACAGGGGCAGGTGGCTACACCTTC	CASSPRTGAGGYTF
NA	TRBV13	TRBJ1-6	17	NA	TGTGCCAGCAGCTCTTTACCCGGGAGCTCCTATAATTCACCCCTCCACTTT	CASSSLPGSSYNSPLHF
NA	TRBV24-1	TRBJ2-1	14	few	TGTGCCACCAGTGCGCTAGGGGGTCAGGATGAGCAGTTCTTC	CATSALGGQDEQFF
NA	TRBV11-2	TRBJ2-5	11	many	TGTGCCAGCAGCTCACAAGAGACCCAGTACTTC	CASSSQETQYF
NA	TRBV27	TRBJ1-2	12	NA	TGTGCCAGCATGGGGCCCAGCTATGGCTACACCTTC	CASMGPSYGYTF
TRBD1	TRBV5-6	TRBJ1-2	15	few	TGTGCCAGCAGCTCCGGGACAGGGGCTATCTATGGCTACACCTTC	CASSSGTGAIYGYTF
TRBD2	TRBV14	TRBJ2-5	13	few	TGTGCCAGCTCCCTAGCGGGAGGAGAGACCCAGTACTTC	CASSLAGGETQYF
NA	TRBV12-3/TRBV12-4	TRBJ2-3	10	NA	TGTGCCAGCGCCACAGATACGCAGTATTTT	CASATDTQYF